These 16 T cell receptor beta chains originate from one sample sequenced in a study of T cells after yellow fever vaccination. TCRdb redid the calling of the 5' RACE reads with MiXCR, one entry per CDR3 protein. In the table there are some 320,000 distinct CDR3 sequences, approximately 8% of which are singletons. The source was CD4+ T cells sorted from PBMCs, collected 5 days after the yellow fever booster vaccination. Source of these receptors: a man younger than 35 who received the YFV17D yellow fever vaccine.

This clonotype was counted ten times or more. The chain links TRBV5-6 to TRBJ1-3; D not resolved. V shed 3 bases and J shed 0 bases, with 10 bases lying between them. Germline values: CDR1 SGHDT, CDR2 YYEEEE. The CDR3 totals 15 residues. The CDR3 here is CASSYRLGSGNTIYF. The CDR3 coding sequence is TGTGCCAGCAGCTACCGGTTGGGCTCTGGAAACACCATATATTTT.

This chain joins TRBV9 and TRBJ1-1; D unresolved. This CDR3 has 14 residues. Germline-derived CDR1 and CDR2 are SGDLS and YYNGEE. V gave up 1 base and J gave up 5 bases, with 12 bases separating them. CDR3 nucleotides: TGTGCCAGCAGCGTAACCGATACCCGTACTGAAGCTTTCTTT. Its protein is CASSVTDTRTEAFF.

This clonotype has just a few counts. This rearrangement joins TRBV6-8 to TRBJ2-4; D is perhaps TRBD1 (7 bases). The CDR3 has 17 residues. CDR1 and CDR2 from the germline V gene are MNHGY and SAAAGT. V was shortened by 2 bases and J by 0 bases, with 14 bases between the two germline ends. The CDR3 is CASSYTSRQGAKNIQYF. The CDR3 DNA reads as TGTGCCAGCAGTTACACTAGCCGACAGGGAGCCAAAAACATTCAGTACTTC.

This clonotype was counted ten times or more. V and J are TRBV5-6 and TRBJ2-7, with a weak D call TRBD2 (6 bases). The length of the CDR3 is 15 residues. The ends were cut back, 0 bases at V and 3 bases at J, with 13 bases in the middle. The germline V gene encodes CDR1 SGHDT and CDR2 YYEEEE. This CDR3 is CASSLVRAGNYEQYF. In DNA form, the CDR3 reads TGTGCCAGCAGCTTGGTGCGTGCGGGGAACTACGAGCAGTACTTC.

The chain couples TRBV6-6 to TRBJ1-2, with 7 positions matching TRBD1. The CDR3 length is 15 residues. Germline lookup yields CDR1 MNHNY and CDR2 SVGAGI (reference sequence). Germline trimming cut 4 bases from V and 0 bases from J; bases unmatched to any gene: 5. CDR3 loop: CASSSPGQTNYGYTF. The CDR3 DNA sequence: TGTGCCAGCAGTTCCCCGGGACAGACTAACTATGGCTACACCTTC.

This clonotype was observed a few times. Here the CDR3 DNA reads TGTGCCAGCAGTCAGGGGTGGGGTACAGATACGCAGTATTTT. Encoded protein: CASSQGWGTDTQYF. This chain connects TRBV6-5 to TRBJ2-3; a weak D match, TRBD1 (6 bases). The CDR3 covers 14 residues. The V end was cut by 5 bases, the J end by 3 bases, with 12 bases between. CDR1 is MNHEY and CDR2 is SVGAGI in the germline V gene.

This clonotype occurred many times. The rearrangement links TRBV12-3 or TRBV12-4 to TRBJ2-7; D is ambiguous. The V gene lost 3 bases and the J gene lost 6 bases, with 9 bases spanning the gap. The CDR3 is 12 amino acids. The CDR3 nucleotides are TGTGCCAGCAGTTTCCTGAAGGCCGAGCAGTACTTC. It is translated as CASSFLKAEQYF.

This clonotype was counted at least ten times. CDR3 DNA sequence: TGTGCCAGCAGCTTTAGCGGGAGCACAGATACGCAGTATTTT. Translating it yields CASSFSGSTDTQYF. V and J are TRBV3-1 and TRBJ2-3, with 7 bases lining up with TRBD2. The germline V gene encodes CDR1 LGHDT and CDR2 YNNKEL (reference sequence). The CDR3 has 14 amino acids. J gave up 0 bases and V 5 bases, and 2 bases lay outside the gene matches.

This clonotype was found a few times. For the CDR3, the DNA is TGTGCCAGCAGTTATTATACTATACGCACAGATACGCAGTATTTT. Translation: CASSYYTIRTDTQYF. The chain is built from TRBV6-6 and TRBJ2-3; no firm D call. The CDR3 covers 15 residues. Germline CDR1 reads MNHNY; CDR2 reads SVGAGI (reference sequence). The V gene lost 3 bases and the J gene lost 1 base, with 11 bases spanning the gap.

This clonotype was counted at least ten times. This rearrangement joins TRBV24-1 to TRBJ2-3, with D perhaps being TRBD1 or TRBD2 (5 bases each). Germline assignment: CDR1 KGHDR and CDR2 SFDVKD. V lost 1 base and J 1 base, leaving 8 bases between the germline ends. This CDR3 has 15 residues. CDR3 loop: CATSDFGGGTDTQYF. CDR3 coding DNA: TGTGCCACCAGTGATTTTGGGGGAGGCACAGATACGCAGTATTTT.

There are many counts of this clonotype. This chain joins TRBV5-1 and TRBJ2-5; D uncertain. The germline V and J ends were trimmed by 1 base and 3 bases, with 10 bases remaining between them. This CDR3 spans 14 amino acids. Germline V gene data show CDR1 as SGHRS and CDR2 as YFSETQ. The CDR3 DNA follows: TGCGCCAGCAGCTTGCTGGGCCGAGAAGAGACCCAGTACTTC. Its translation is CASSLLGREETQYF.

The chain links TRBV7-2 to TRBJ2-5, with D possibly matching TRBD1 (5 bases). This CDR3 comprises 15 residues. V lost 5 bases to trimming and J lost 5 bases, with 18 bases between them. Per the germline V gene, CDR1 is SGHTA and CDR2 is FQGNSA. CDR3 residues: CASSPLRGAVETQYF. CDR3 in DNA: TGTGCCAGCAGCCCCCTCCGTGGGGCGGTGGAGACCCAGTACTTC.

The rearrangement links TRBV7-2 to TRBJ2-3; 16 bases line up with TRBD2. The CDR3 covers 19 residues. V shed 0 bases, J shed 5 bases, and the junction held 8 bases outside the gene matches. The germline CDR1 and CDR2 sequences are SGHTA and FQGNSA. The CDR3 protein is CASSLALGLAGGRKDTQYF. DNA for the CDR3: TGTGCCAGCAGCTTAGCGCTGGGACTAGCGGGGGGGCGCAAAGATACGCAGTATTTT.

The chain links TRBV9 to TRBJ2-3; D call uncertain. V was clipped by 0 bases and J by 1 base, with 6 bases between them. The germline V gene has CDR1 SGDLS and CDR2 YYNGEE. The CDR3 extends over 14 amino acids. CDR3 region: CASSVVLGTDTQYF. DNA of the CDR3: TGTGCCAGCAGCGTAGTTCTAGGCACAGATACGCAGTATTTT. Looking up the rest from reference TRBV9 and TRBJ2-3 gives the full variable domain: DSGVTQTPKHLITATGQRVTLRCSPRSGDLSVYWYQQSLDQGLQFLIQYYNGEERAKGNILERFSAQQFPDLHSELNLSSLELGDSALYFCASSVVLGTDTQYFGPGTRLTVL.

The chain couples TRBV29-1 to TRBJ2-5; no reliable D call. The CDR3 loop spans 8 amino acids. The germline gives CDR1 SQVTM, CDR2 ANQGSEA. The CDR3, as DNA: TGCGTGCCAGAGACCCAGTACTTC. Translation: CVPETQYF.

This clonotype has more than one count but fewer than ten. The chain is built from TRBV28 and TRBJ2-2; D unclear. V shed 8 bases and J shed 6 bases, with 10 bases lying between them. There are 12 residues in the CDR3. Germline assignment: CDR1 MDHEN and CDR2 SYDVKM. In nucleotides, the CDR3 is TGTGCCAGCGTGGGGTTGCCCGGGGAGCTGTTTTTT. This codes for CASVGLPGELFF.